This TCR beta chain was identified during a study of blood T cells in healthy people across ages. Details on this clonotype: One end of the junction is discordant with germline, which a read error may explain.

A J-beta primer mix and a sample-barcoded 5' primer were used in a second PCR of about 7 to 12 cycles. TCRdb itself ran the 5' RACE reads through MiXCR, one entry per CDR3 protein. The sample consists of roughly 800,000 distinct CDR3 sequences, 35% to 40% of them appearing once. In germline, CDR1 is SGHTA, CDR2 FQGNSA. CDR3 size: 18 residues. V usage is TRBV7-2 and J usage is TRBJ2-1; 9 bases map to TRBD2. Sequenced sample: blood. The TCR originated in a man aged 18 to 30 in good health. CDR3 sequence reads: CASSLAQRGVSRYNEQLF. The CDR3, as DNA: TGTGCCAGCAGCTTAGCCCAGCGGGGGGTCTCCCGATACAATGAGCAGTTGTTC.